These 2 T cell receptor beta chains were all obtained from the same sample, sequenced in a study of blood T cell repertoires in COVID-19 (TCRdb year 2020). To prepare the library, the immunoSEQ multiplex PCR assay was applied. Entries here come from immuneACCESS through TCRdb and include only in-frame sequences with V and J called. Some clones fail to appear in such tables; in the studies checked, an unresolved V gene covers under half of the shortfall, and the cause of the remainder is unknown. The sample profile shows 30,000 to 40,000 clones; 80% of them were found once. Of the sample, around 29% falls within the top ten clones. Sequenced input: peripheral blood. The source is a man aged 80 or over with acute or convalescent COVID-19.

The chain recombines TRBV4-2 with TRBJ2-2, with D possibly being TRBD2 (5 bases). V dropped 0 bases and J dropped 4 bases, with 15 bases sitting between them. CDR1 is LGHNA and CDR2 is YNFKEQ in the germline V gene. The CDR3 is made up of 17 amino acids. The CDR3 DNA reads TGTGCCAGCAGCCAAGATAATTTGGGCGGGTCCACCGGGGAGCTGTTTTTT. Its protein product is CASSQDNLGGSTGELFF.

This sequence joins TRBV4-3 and TRBJ2-1; TRBD2 agrees at 13 bases. The germline CDR1 and CDR2 sequences are LGHNA and YSLEER. The CDR3 consists of 22 residues. Losses at the gene ends were 3 bases for V and 2 bases for J; bases not matched to a gene: 19. For the CDR3, the DNA is TGCGCCAGCAGCCACCCAGCTCTCCCCGGACTAGCGGGAGAGGGAGCCTACAATGAGCAGTTCTTC. Protein sequence: CASSHPALPGLAGEGAYNEQFF.